The sequence of this TCR beta chain was determined in a study of cytomegalovirus exposure and HLA in healthy donors. Study-wide results and limits: The majority of TCR sequences were rare, yet some public TCRs appeared in many donors. There were reportedly fewer N-insertions in an Asian-associated ancestry cluster than the approximately 670-donor mean, in a later analysis. Indistinguishable V segments, including TRBV6-2 and TRBV6-3, were excluded.

As concerns this clone: Its matching antigen is unknown.

The PCR had 60 Vbeta and 13 Jbeta primers. Profiled with immunoSEQ multiplex PCR; TCRdb holds only in-frame clones, not every one. The table shows around 99,000 clones, with around 78% occurring only once. This CDR3 spans 13 amino acids. The germline V gene has CDR1 SNHLY and CDR2 FYNNEI. With 7 bases removed from V and 9 bases from J, the gap between germline ends came to 16 bases. This chain connects TRBV2 to TRBJ2-1; no clear D gene. Material: PBMCs. The receptor's source is a man aged 25-45 years in good health and CMV-seronegative. CDR3 in DNA: TGTGCCAGCATGAGGAACCTAGGAATTGAGCAGTTCTTC. This translates into CASMRNLGIEQFF.